A selection of T cell receptor beta chains follows, all from one sample in a study of a mutant IDH1 vaccine in newly diagnosed glioma. Sequenced by immunoSEQ multiplex PCR; TCRdb stores in-frame clones only, minus some. The sample contains 20,000 to 25,000 clones, 89% of which appear only once. No cognate antigen is known for these TCRs. The input for sequencing was PBMCs, taken from a glioma patient whose treatment included an IDH1 peptide vaccine. The receptors shown here come from a woman aged 40 to 50 with glioma. The CDR3 runs from the conserved cysteine through the conserved F or W. A D gene is named only where the DNA matches it firmly.

cdr3_length j_call d_call v_call cdr3_aa
14 TRBJ2-7 TRBD1 TRBV5-1 CASSLVGQSYEQYF
14 TRBJ1-1 - TRBV11-2 CASSFSTMNTEAFF
17 TRBJ2-2 - TRBV5-4 CASSPRLGGPYTGELFF
18 TRBJ2-3 TRBD2 TRBV2 CASSTGTSDGLSTDTQYF
13 TRBJ1-4 - TRBV18 CASSPGSNEKLFF
15 TRBJ2-7 TRBD1 TRBV2 CASKGQGRTWYEQYF
15 TRBJ2-1 - TRBV13 CASSLGRRSYNEQFF
13 TRBJ1-1 TRBD1 TRBV6-1 CASSQGARTEAFF
17 TRBJ1-4 - TRBV18 CASSPTDPGGLNEKLFF
12 TRBJ2-4 - TRBV6-1 CASTGTYDIQYF
13 TRBJ1-1 - TRBV18 CASSPTENTEAFF
16 TRBJ1-1 TRBD1 TRBV5-1 CASSDGTGAWNTEAFF
13 TRBJ2-3 TRBD2 TRBV10-1 CASSVLAADTQYF
11 TRBJ2-7 - TRBV6-5 CASSNRYEQYF
14 TRBJ2-7 TRBD1 TRBV7-2 CASSLTRDRAEQYF
12 TRBJ2-4 TRBD2 TRBV29-1 CSVEAGGGPLYF
15 TRBJ1-4 - TRBV4-1 CASSPIHGGAEKLFF
14 TRBJ1-2 TRBD1 TRBV5-1 CASSVDRGQYGYTF
15 TRBJ2-3 - TRBV19 CASSQGGVVRDTQYF
14 TRBJ1-1 - TRBV6-5 CASSWEQGNTEAFF
12 TRBJ1-1 - TRBV11-2 CASSFGGLEAFF
12 TRBJ2-7 - TRBV6-5 CASSYSGGGQYF
16 TRBJ1-1 - TRBV2 CASSEARGLPITEAFF
14 TRBJ1-5 - TRBV7-8 CASSGGYSNQPQHF
14 TRBJ1-1 - TRBV5-4 CASSPTQRMAEAFF
14 TRBJ1-1 - TRBV5-4 CASTKKGGNTEAFF
11 TRBJ2-7 - TRBV7-8 CASSESYEQYF
15 TRBJ1-1 TRBD1 TRBV4-1 CASSSRQGVNTEAFF
14 TRBJ2-7 - TRBV2 CASSDPRPAGEQYF
15 TRBJ2-3 TRBD2 TRBV5-1 CASSWLGRVYDTQYF
15 TRBJ2-5 - TRBV11-2 CASSSIVGVQETQYF
15 TRBJ2-3 - TRBV7-2 CASSFLFGDTDTQYF
14 TRBJ1-4 - TRBV7-2 CASSLGGWQEKLFF
15 TRBJ2-3 - TRBV5-4 CASSPGARGQDTQYF
18 TRBJ2-2 TRBD1 TRBV7-9 CASSLGPGQGTGTGELFF
14 TRBJ2-5 - TRBV5-8 CASSPSAVQETQYF
13 TRBJ2-5 - TRBV7-9 CASSRDLQETQYF